The clone carrying this T cell receptor beta chain occurred a few times. These data belong to a study of early T cells in non-severe SARS-CoV-2 infection. Study at large: Alpha and beta chains were unpaired, from unsorted whole-blood bulk RNA.

Germline V CDR1 and CDR2: DFQATT, SNEGSKA (reference sequence). The CDR3 runs to 16 residues. Between the trimmed V and J ends, which lost 4 bases and 2 bases, there was a span of 18 bases. The library protocol tagged individual cDNA molecules with unique molecular identifiers. TCRdb redid the calling of the 5' RACE reads with MiXCR, one entry per CDR3 protein. The profile covers 45,000 to 55,000 distinct CDR3 sequences, with around a tenth appearing a single time and roughly 8.3% taken by the ten largest. Source material: whole blood. This clonotype originated in an adult who was a healthcare worker with PCR-confirmed SARS-CoV-2 infection or an uninfected control (not recorded which). The chain combines TRBV20-1 with TRBJ2-1; possibly TRBD2 for D (5 bases). This CDR3 reads CSATHSGIRAYNEQFF. In nucleotides, the CDR3 is TGCAGTGCTACACACTCCGGGATTCGGGCCTACAATGAGCAGTTCTTC.